This entry concerns a single T cell receptor (beta chain). Germline CDR1 and CDR2: MNHGY and SAAAGT. CDR3 size: 15 residues. V was pared by 2 bases and J by 1 base, with 4 bases of the junction left unmatched. These data come from a study of circulating tumor DNA in untreated peripheral T-cell lymphoma. The table came from immunoSEQ multiplex PCR; TCRdb's copy has only in-frame clones and leaves some out. Of about 10,000 clones listed, about 82% are singletons. This clonotype was sampled from a human donor with peripheral T-cell lymphoma. Sequences were obtained from tumor tissue. The gene calls are TRBV6-8 and TRBJ2-5; 7 nucleotides match TRBD1. The CDR3 sequence is CASSYQTGFQETQYF. The CDR3 DNA sequence: TGTGCCAGCAGTTACCAGACAGGGTTCCAAGAGACCCAGTACTTC.